These 8 T cell receptor beta chains originate from one sample sequenced in a study of response to subunit inactivated influenza vaccine. A single record per CDR3 protein comes from TCRdb applying MiXCR to the RT-PCR reads. The sample has 490,000 or so distinct CDR3 sequences; around 8% are singletons. Sequenced material: PBMCs from blood, taken less than 30 months after vaccination. These receptors all stem from a man between 50 and 70 years old who received an inactivated influenza vaccine.

This clonotype has only a few counts. This sequence joins TRBV28 and TRBJ1-5; TRBD1 might be the D (5 bases). Germline V CDR1 and CDR2: MDHEN, SYDVKM. V was pared by 3 bases and J by 5 bases, with 17 bases between. The CDR3 runs 16 residues. This CDR3 is CASSFGFRRDDQPQHF. CDR3 DNA sequence: TGTGCCAGCAGTTTTGGTTTTCGGAGGGACGATCAGCCCCAGCATTTT.

This clonotype was found many times. V usage is TRBV5-1 and J usage is TRBJ2-2, with D maybe TRBD2 (6 bases). This CDR3 is 16 amino acids long. The germline V gene has CDR1 SGHRS and CDR2 YFSETQ. Trimming took 3 bases from V and 6 from J, leaving 18 bases between them. CDR3 nucleotide sequence: TGCGCCAGCAGCTCGTGGGGGGAGATAAGCGCCGGGGAGCTGTTTTTT. It codes for CASSSWGEISAGELFF.

The rearrangement joins TRBV5-1 to TRBJ1-6; D is unresolved. The CDR3 consists of 16 residues. The germline V gene has CDR1 SGHRS and CDR2 YFSETQ. Between the trimmed V and J ends, which lost 0 bases and 6 bases, there was a span of 13 bases. CDR3 sequence (DNA): TGCGCCAGCAGCTTGGATCGGGGTTTGGGTAATTCACCCCTCCACTTT. Protein: CASSLDRGLGNSPLHF. The whole variable domain, filled in from reference TRBV5-1 and TRBJ1-6, reads KAGVTQTPRYLIKTRGQQVTLSCSPISGHRSVSWYQQTPGQGLQFLFEYFSETQRNKGNFPGRFSGRQFSNSRSEMNVSTLELGDSALYLCASSLDRGLGNSPLHFGNGTRLTVT.

In this sample, this clonotype turned up many times. V gene TRBV4-2 combines with J gene TRBJ2-7; TRBD2 agrees at 11 bases. V gave up 4 bases and J gave up 2 bases; unmatched junction bases: 4. Germline V gives CDR1 LGHNA, CDR2 YNFKEQ. The CDR3 loop spans 15 amino acids. CDR3 sequence: CASSRGLADTYEQYF. As DNA, the CDR3 is TGTGCCAGCAGCCGGGGACTAGCGGACACCTACGAGCAGTACTTC.

This clonotype was seen only a few times. The V gene is TRBV28, the J gene TRBJ2-7; no definite D call. V lost 2 bases and J lost 3, with 17 bases in between. CDR3 size: 16 residues. CDR1 is MDHEN and CDR2 is SYDVKM in the germline V gene. For the CDR3, the DNA is TGTGCCAGCAGTTTAGCCCCCCGGCAGCCTGGCTACGAGCAGTACTTC. Translation gives CASSLAPRQPGYEQYF.

J is TRBJ2-5 and V is TRBV10-3, with a weak D call TRBD2 (6 bases). Germline-derived CDR1 and CDR2 are ENHRY and SYGVKD. Trimming took off 6 bases at V and 2 bases at J, with 19 bases between the two ends. This CDR3 is 16 amino acids long. The CDR3: CAISSTDLRGQETQYF. Written as DNA, the CDR3 is TGTGCCATCAGCAGTACTGACTTGCGGGGACAAGAGACCCAGTACTTC.

This clonotype appeared many times. Being one base from a much bigger clone, this may be a read error. The V gene is TRBV11-2, the J gene TRBJ2-7; D is possibly TRBD1 (5 bases). This CDR3 has 12 residues. Trimming cost V 3 bases and J 3 bases, with 6 bases left between them. Germline V gives CDR1 SGHAT, CDR2 FQNNGV. Written as DNA, the CDR3 is TGTGCCAGCAGCTTCGACAGCTACGAGCAGTACTTC. Protein sequence: CASSFDSYEQYF.

The rearrangement links TRBV5-1 to TRBJ2-3; D remains ambiguous. The germline V gene encodes CDR1 SGHRS and CDR2 YFSETQ. This CDR3 comprises 14 residues. V shed 2 bases and J shed 1 base, with 8 bases lying between them. CDR3 DNA: TGCGCCAGCAGCTTTCCAACGGGCACAGATACGCAGTATTTT. The encoded protein is CASSFPTGTDTQYF. Variable domain in full (rest from reference TRBV5-1 and TRBJ2-3): KAGVTQTPRYLIKTRGQQVTLSCSPISGHRSVSWYQQTPGQGLQFLFEYFSETQRNKGNFPGRFSGRQFSNSRSEMNVSTLELGDSALYLCASSFPTGTDTQYFGPGTRLTVL.